This T cell receptor beta chain comes out of a study of human T cells and chemical hapten exposure. Study at large: There were weekly diphenylcyclopropenone doses to the scalp for patients throughout the roughly 25-week study.

Overall study results and limits: Expanded TCR sets contained significantly more large CDR3 similarity clusters than controls.

There are 17 residues in the CDR3. V gave up 6 bases and J gave up 5 bases; unmatched junction bases: 16. Turning to this clonotype: Antigen unknown.

The time point is: patch test 2, 6 weeks after DPC sensitization. Treatment: therapeutic diphenylcyclopropenone sensitization with weekly scalp DPC. It was from unfractionated whole blood that total RNA was extracted. The library labeled individual cDNA molecules by adding unique molecular identifiers to them. MiXCR, run by TCRdb on the RACE reads, gives a single entry per CDR3 protein. This sample yields 80,000 to 95,000 distinct CDR3 sequences, of which 11% are seen a single time; around 2.2% belongs to the top ten. This clonotype originated in a man in his forties or fifties with alopecia areata. Some clones in this sample may be carry-over from other donors' samples. The sequenced sample was whole blood, obtained in connection with sensitization to the hapten diphenylcyclopropenone (DPC). J is TRBJ2-3 and V is TRBV12-3 or TRBV12-4; 8 bases agree with TRBD2. The CDR3 nucleotides read TGTGCCAGCAGCCTAGGGAAGGGACTAGTGTCAATAGATACGCAGTATTTT. Protein: CASSLGKGLVSIDTQYF.